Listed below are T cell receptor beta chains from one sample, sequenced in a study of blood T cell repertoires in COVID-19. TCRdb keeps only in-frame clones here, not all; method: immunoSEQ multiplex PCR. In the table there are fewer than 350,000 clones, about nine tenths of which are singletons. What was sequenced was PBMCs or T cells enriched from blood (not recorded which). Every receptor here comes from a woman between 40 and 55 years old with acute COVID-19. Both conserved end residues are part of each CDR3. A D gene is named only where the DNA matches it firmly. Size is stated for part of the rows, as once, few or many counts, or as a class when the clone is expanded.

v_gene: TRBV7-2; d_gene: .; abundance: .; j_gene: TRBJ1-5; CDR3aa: CASSLEAPWRESNQPQHF; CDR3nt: TGTGCCAGCAGCTTAGAGGCCCCGTGGAGGGAAAGCAATCAGCCCCAGCATTTT
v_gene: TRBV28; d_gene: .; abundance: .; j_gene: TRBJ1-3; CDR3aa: CASHRASGNTIYF; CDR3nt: TGTGCCAGCCACAGGGCCTCTGGAAACACCATATATTTT
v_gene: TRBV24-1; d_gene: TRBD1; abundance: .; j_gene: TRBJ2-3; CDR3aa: CATRDSHTQYF; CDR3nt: TGTGCCACCCGGGACAGTCATACGCAGTATTTT
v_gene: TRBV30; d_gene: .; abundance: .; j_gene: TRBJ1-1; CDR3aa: CAWGGGGHPAFF; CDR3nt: TGTGCCTGGGGGGGAGGGGGACATCCCGCTTTCTTT
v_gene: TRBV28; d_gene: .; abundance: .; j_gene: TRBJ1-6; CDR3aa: CASIGGRGSSSPLHF; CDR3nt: TGTGCCAGCATCGGGGGGCGCGGTAGTAGTTCACCCCTCCACTTT
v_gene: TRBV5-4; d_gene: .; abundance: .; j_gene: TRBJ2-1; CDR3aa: CASSLARDSSYNEQFF; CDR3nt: TGTGCCAGCAGCTTGGCCCGGGATAGCTCCTACAATGAGCAGTTCTTC
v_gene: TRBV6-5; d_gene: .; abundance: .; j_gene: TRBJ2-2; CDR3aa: CASSYSGGNTGELFF; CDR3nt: TGTGCCAGCAGTTACTCGGGGGGGAACACCGGGGAGCTGTTTTTT
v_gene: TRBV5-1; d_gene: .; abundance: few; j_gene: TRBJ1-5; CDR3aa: CASSSRRSSNQPQHF; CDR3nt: TGCGCCAGCAGCTCGCGACGGAGTAGCAATCAGCCCCAGCATTTT
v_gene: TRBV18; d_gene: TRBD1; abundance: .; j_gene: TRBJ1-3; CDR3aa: CASSPGQGSGNTIYF; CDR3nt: TGTGCCAGCTCACCGGGACAGGGGTCTGGAAACACCATATATTTT
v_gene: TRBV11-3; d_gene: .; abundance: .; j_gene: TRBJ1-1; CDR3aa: CASSPPAGVGPPEAFF; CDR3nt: TGTGCCAGCAGCCCCCCTGCCGGTGTTGGGCCCCCTGAAGCTTTCTTT
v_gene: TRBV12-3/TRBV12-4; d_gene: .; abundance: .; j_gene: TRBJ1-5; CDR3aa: CASSVGDSPQHF; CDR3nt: TGTGCCAGCAGTGTCGGAGATAGCCCCCAGCATTTT
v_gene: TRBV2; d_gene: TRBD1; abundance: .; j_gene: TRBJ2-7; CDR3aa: CASRATPTGYEQYF; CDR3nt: TGTGCCAGCAGGGCTACTCCGACAGGGTACGAGCAGTACTTC
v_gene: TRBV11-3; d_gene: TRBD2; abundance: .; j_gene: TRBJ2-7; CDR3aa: CASSLVAGEGEQYF; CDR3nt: TGTGCCAGCAGCTTAGTAGCGGGAGAGGGGGAGCAGTACTTC
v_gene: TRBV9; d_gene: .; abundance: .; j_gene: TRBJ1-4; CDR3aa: CASSEGFATNEKLFF; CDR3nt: TGTGCCAGCAGCGAGGGGTTCGCAACTAATGAAAAACTGTTTTTT
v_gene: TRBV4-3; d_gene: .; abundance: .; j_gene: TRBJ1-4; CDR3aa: CASSQAQIAVNEKLFF; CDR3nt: TGCGCCAGCAGCCAAGCGCAGATCGCAGTGAATGAAAAACTGTTTTTT